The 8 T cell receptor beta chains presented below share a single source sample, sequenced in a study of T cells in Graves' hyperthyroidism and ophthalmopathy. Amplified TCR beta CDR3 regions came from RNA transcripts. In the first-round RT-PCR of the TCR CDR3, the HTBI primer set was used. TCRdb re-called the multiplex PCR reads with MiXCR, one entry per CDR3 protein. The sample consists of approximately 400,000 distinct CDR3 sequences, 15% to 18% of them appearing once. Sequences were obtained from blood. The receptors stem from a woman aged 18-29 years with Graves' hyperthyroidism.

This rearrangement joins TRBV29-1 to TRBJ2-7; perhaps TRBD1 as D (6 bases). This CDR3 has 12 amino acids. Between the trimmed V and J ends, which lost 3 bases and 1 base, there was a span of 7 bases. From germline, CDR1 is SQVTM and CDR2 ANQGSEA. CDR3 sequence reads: CSVEDSSYEQYF. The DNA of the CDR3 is TGCAGCGTTGAGGACAGTTCCTACGAGCAGTACTTC.

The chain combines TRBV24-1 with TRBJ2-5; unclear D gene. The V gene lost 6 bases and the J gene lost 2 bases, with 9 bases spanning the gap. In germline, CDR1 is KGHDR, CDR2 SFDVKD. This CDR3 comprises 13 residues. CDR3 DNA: TGTGCCACCAGTTCAGCGACACAAGAGACCCAGTACTTC. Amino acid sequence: CATSSATQETQYF.

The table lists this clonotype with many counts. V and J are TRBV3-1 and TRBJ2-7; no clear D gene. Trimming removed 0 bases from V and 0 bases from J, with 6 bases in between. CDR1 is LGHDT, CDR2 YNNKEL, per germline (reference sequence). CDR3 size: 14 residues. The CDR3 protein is CASSQDHTSYEQYF. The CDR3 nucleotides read TGTGCCAGCAGCCAAGATCACACCTCCTACGAGCAGTACTTC.

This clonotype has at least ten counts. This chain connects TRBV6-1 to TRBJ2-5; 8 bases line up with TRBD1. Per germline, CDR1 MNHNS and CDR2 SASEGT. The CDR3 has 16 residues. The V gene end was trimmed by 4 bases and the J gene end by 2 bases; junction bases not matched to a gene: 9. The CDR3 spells CASSVRDRNLQETQYF. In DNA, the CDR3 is TGTGCCAGCAGTGTCCGGGACAGGAACTTACAAGAGACCCAGTACTTC.

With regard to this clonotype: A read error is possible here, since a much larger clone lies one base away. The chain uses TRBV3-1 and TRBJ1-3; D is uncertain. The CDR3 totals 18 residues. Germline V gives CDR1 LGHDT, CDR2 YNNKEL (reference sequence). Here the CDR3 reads CASSQDTPTADSGNTICF. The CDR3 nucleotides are TGTGCCAGCAGCCAAGATACCCCGACGGCCGACTCTGGAAACACCATATGTTTT.

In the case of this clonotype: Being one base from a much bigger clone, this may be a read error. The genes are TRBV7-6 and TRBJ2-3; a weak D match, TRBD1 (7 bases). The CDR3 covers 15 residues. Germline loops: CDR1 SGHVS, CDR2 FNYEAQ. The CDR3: CVSAGGTAITDTQYF. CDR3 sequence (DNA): TGTGTCAGCGCCGGAGGGACAGCGATCACAGATACGCAGTATTTT.

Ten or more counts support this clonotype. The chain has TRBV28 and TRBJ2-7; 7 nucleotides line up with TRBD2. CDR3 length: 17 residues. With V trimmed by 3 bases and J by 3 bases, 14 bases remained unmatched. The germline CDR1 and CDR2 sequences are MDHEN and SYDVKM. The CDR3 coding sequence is TGTGCCAGCAGTTTTTTCCATAGGGCGGGAGTAAGCTACGAGCAGTACTTC. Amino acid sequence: CASSFFHRAGVSYEQYF.

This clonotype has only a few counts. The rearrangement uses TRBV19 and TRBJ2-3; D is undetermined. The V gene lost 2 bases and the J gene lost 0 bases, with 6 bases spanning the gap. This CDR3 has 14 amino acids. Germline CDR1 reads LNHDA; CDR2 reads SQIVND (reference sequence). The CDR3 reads CASSIQDSTDTQYF. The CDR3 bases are TGTGCCAGTAGTATACAGGATAGCACAGATACGCAGTATTTT. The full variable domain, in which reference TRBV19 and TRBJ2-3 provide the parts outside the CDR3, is DGGITQSPKYLFRKEGQNVTLSCEQNLNHDAMYWYRQDPGQGLRLIYYSQIVNDFQKGDIAEGYSVSREKKESFPLTVTSAQKNPTAFYLCASSIQDSTDTQYFGPGTRLTVL.